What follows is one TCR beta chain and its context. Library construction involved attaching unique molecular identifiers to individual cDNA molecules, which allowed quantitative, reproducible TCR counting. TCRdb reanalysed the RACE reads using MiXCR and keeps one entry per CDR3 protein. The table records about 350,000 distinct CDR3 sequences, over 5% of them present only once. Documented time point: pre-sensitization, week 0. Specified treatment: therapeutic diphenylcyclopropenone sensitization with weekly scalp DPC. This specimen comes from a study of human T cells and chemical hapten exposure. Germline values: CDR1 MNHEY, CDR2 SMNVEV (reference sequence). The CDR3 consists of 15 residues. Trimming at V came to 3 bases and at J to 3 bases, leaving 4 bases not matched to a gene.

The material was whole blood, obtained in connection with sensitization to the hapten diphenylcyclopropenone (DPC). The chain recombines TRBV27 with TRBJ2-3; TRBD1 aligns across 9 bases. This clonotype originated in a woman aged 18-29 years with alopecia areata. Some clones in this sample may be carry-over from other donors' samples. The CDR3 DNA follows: TGTGCCAGCAGTTTGACAGGGGGTTGGACAGATACGCAGTATTTT. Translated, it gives CASSLTGGWTDTQYF.